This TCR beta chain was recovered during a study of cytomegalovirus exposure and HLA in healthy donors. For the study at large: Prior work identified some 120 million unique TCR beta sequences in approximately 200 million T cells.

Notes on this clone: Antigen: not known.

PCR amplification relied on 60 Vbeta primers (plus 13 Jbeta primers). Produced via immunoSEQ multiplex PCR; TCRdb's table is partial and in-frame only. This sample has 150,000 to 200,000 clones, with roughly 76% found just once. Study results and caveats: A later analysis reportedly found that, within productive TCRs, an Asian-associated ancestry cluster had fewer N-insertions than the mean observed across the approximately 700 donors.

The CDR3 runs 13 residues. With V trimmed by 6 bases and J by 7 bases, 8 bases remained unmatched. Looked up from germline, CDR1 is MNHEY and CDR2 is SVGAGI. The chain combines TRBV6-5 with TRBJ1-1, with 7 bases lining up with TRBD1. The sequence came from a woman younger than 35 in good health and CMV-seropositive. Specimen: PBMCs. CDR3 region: CASSTLGTDEAFF. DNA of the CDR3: TGTGCCAGCAGCACACTCGGGACAGATGAAGCTTTCTTT.